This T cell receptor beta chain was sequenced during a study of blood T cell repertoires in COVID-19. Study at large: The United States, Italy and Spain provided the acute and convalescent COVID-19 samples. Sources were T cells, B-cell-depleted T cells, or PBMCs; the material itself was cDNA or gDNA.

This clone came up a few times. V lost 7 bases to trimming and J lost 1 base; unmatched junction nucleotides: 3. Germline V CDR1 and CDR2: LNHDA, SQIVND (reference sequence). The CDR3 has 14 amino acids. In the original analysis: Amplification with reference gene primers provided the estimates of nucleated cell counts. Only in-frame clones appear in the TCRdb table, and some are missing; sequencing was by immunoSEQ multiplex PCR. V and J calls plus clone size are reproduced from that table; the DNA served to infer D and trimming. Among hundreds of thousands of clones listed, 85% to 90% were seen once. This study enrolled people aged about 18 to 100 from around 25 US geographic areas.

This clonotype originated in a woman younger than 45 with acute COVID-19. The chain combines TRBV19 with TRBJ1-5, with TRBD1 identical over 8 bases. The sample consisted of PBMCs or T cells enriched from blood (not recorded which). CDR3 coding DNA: TGTGCCAGTAATGGACAGGGAAGCAATCAGCCCCAGCATTTT. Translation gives CASNGQGSNQPQHF.